This T cell receptor (beta chain) is drawn from a study of T cell responses to AZD1222 COVID-19 vaccine (dated by TCRdb to 2020 to 2022). Background for the entire study: AZD1222 recipients given second doses at about 4 weeks or at about 12 weeks were pooled, since spike-specific TCR depth and breadth were not found to differ between the two schedules. Trial participants were enrolled into age subgroups of 18-55, 56-69 and 70-plus years, which contained about 150, 27 and 61 TCR-sequenced participants, respectively. TCR sequencing was performed for more than 230 trial participants, of whom 200 to 210 were given two doses of AZD1222 and some 25 were given two doses of MenACWY control vaccine. Overall study outcomes, separate from this receptor: Vaccine-associated CD4 TCRs spanned the whole spike protein, with dominant responses in regions 160-218 and 743-854. A significant rise in spike-specific TCR breadth and depth was observed after two AZD1222 doses relative to day 0 and relative to MenACWY recipients. Reportedly, close to half of the unique spike-specific TCRs recognized epitopes lying outside the regions that are mutated in the B.1.351 and B.1.1.7 variants. No day 14 peak-response samples were available, so repertoires were characterized only after the peak T cell response. The 56-69-year group was small, and its depth increase did not reach significance, likely because of low power. Only five or six AZD1222 recipients were SARS-CoV-2 seropositive at baseline, limiting conclusions about previously exposed vaccinees. Participants were mostly white British, with more females than males. The authors suggested clonal diversity may have been underestimated.

From cysteine to phenylalanine, the CDR3 is 12 amino acids long. CDR3 DNA is the only sequence kept; it has 36 bases, read in frame from the first base. V is cut by 4 bases and J by 7 bases, and the space between the germline ends is 10 bases. As encoded in the germline V gene, CDR1 is SGHDN while CDR2 is FVKESK. The CDR3 regions of human TCRbeta chains were subjected to immunosequencing. In the authors' own workflow: Repertoire TCRs were matched against a reference library of SARS-CoV-2-specific TCRs generated with the MIRA antigen-specificity platform. Breadth meant the fraction of unique TCRs that were SARS-CoV-2-associated, whereas depth meant the fraction of total T cells that were SARS-CoV-2-associated. Using the MIRA data, each spike-specific TCR was mapped to the spike region that the TCR reacts to and placed in a CD4 or CD8 class. Log10-transformed breadth and depth values were compared by one-way ANOVA with Sidak's multiple comparisons tests. The immuneACCESS repertoire file appears here via TCRdb, limited to in-frame rearrangements. These files lack a portion of the clones; in checked studies, under half of the deficit traces to unresolved V genes, and the cause of the others is not known. Clone size and V and J calls were adopted from that table, with D and trimming inferred from the DNA. The sample records about 94,000 clones, 70% to 90% of which are singletons. Clones ranked in the top ten supply about 14% of the sample.

In light of the paper, this sample's time point label describes: baseline before first vaccination. The vaccinee samples were drawn from two UK trials, COV001 and COV002, one of which was a single-blind randomized controlled phase 2/3 trial testing AZD1222 (ChAdOx1 nCoV-19) in healthy adults. For TCRbeta chain sequencing, PBMC samples were collected from trial participants at day 0 and at day 28 after the second dose. Note on this clone: What antigen it recognizes has not been identified. Within one base of it there is no much larger clone, and no base qualities were kept.

The source was peripheral blood, collected on day 0 of AZD1222 vaccination. The rearrangement joined TRBV14 to TRBJ1-1; no D gene is confidently identified. The receptor was derived from an adult in good health. Here the CDR3 is given as CASSLPGVEAFF. The DNA reads as follows: TGTGCCAGCAGCCTTCCCGGGGTTGAAGCTTTCTTT.